This T cell receptor beta chain emerged from a study of blood T cell repertoires in COVID-19. Study as a whole: COVID-19 samples from acute and convalescent phases originated in the United States, Italy and Spain.

CDR1 is SGDLS and CDR2 is YYNGEE in the germline V gene. V lost 4 bases, J lost 6 bases, and 11 bases lay in between. The CDR3 spans 13 residues. This table comes from immunoSEQ multiplex PCR, and its TCRdb copy is limited to in-frame clones, with some not included. In the table there are under 200,000 clones, approximately 73% of which are singletons. The chain employs TRBV9 and TRBJ1-5; weak D call: TRBD1 (5 bases). The sequence derives from an elderly woman with acute or convalescent COVID-19. The sequenced material came from peripheral blood. The CDR3, as DNA: TGTGCCAGCAGCCCTAGTCAGGGTCAGCCCCAGCATTTT. As protein: CASSPSQGQPQHF.